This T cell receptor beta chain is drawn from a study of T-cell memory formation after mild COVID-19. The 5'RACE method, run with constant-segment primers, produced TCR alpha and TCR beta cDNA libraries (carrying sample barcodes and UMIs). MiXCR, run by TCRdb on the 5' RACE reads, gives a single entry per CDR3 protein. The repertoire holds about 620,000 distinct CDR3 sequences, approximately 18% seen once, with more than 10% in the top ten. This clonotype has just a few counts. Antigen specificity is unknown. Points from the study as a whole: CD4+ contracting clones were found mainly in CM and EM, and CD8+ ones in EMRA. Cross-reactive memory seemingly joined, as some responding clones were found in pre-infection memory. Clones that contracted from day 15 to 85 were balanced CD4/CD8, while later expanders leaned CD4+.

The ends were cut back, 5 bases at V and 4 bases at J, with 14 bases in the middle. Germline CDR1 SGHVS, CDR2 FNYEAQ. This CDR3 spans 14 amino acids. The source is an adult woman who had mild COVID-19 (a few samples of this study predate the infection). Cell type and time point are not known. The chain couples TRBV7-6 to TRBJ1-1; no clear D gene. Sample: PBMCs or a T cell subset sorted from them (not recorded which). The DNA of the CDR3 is TGTGCCAGCAGCCCTAGAAGGGAGAGCACTGAAGCTTTCTTT. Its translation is CASSPRRESTEAFF.